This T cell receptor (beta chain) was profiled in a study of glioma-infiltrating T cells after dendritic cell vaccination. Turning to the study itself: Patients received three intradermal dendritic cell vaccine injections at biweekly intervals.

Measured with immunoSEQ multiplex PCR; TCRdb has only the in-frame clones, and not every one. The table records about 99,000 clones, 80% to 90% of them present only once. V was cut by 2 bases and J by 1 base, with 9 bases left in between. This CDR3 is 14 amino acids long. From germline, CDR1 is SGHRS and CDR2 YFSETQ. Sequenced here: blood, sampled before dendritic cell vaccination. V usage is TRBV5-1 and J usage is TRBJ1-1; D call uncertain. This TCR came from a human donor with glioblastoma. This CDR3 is CASSFVTANTEAFF. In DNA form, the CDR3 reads TGCGCCAGCAGCTTTGTAACAGCGAACACTGAAGCTTTCTTT.